The next 2 T cell receptor beta chains were all read from a single sample in a study of blood T cell repertoires in COVID-19. Profiling relied on immunoSEQ multiplex PCR, and the TCRdb table lists in-frame clones only, not all of them. Of about 46,000 clones detected, approximately 86% appear once; the ten largest clones hold 4% to 5%. The sequenced material came from peripheral blood. The receptors here all came from an elderly man with active COVID-19.

This clone came up once. The V gene is TRBV4-3, the J gene TRBJ2-1, with TRBD2 identical over 7 bases. V lost 4 bases, J lost 8 bases, and 14 bases stayed unmatched. Germline lookup yields CDR1 LGHNA and CDR2 YSLEER. The CDR3 sequence is 16 residues long. The CDR3 DNA reads TGCGCCAGCAGCCGAAAAGAAGCGGGGCTAGATGATGAGCAGTTCTTC. This codes for CASSRKEAGLDDEQFF.

The chain is built from TRBV6-2 or TRBV6-3 and TRBJ2-7, with 8 bases lining up with TRBD2. This CDR3 contains 15 residues. Losses at the gene ends were 5 bases for V and 4 bases for J; bases not matched to a gene: 10. Germline-derived CDR1 and CDR2 are MNHEY and SVGEGT. The CDR3: CASSRLGASGYEQYF. CDR3 nucleotide sequence: TGTGCCAGCAGTCGATTAGGAGCTAGCGGGTACGAGCAGTACTTC.